Each of the 14 T cell receptor beta chains below was sequenced from the same sample in a study of shared clonotypes between healthy human individuals. Here immunoSEQ multiplex PCR was the method, and the copy in TCRdb shows in-frame clones only, minus some. The table shows nearly 1 million clones, with 76% occurring only once. The sample was memory CD4+ T cells sorted from blood. Subset given: CD45RA-negative fraction. The receptors originated from a man younger than 30 in good health.

CDR3 sequence: CASSSRRARENTGELFF. CDR3 DNA: TGTGCCAGCAGCTCCCGACGAGCGAGGGAGAACACCGGGGAGCTGTTTTTT. J is TRBJ2-2 and V is TRBV7-2, with a tentative D call TRBD2 (5 bases). Germline assignment: CDR1 SGHTA and CDR2 FQGNSA. Trimming stripped 4 bases from V and 1 base from J, with 16 bases between. The CDR3 spans 17 residues.

V and J are TRBV6-5 and TRBJ1-6; no firm D call. Trimming pared 5 bases from V and 5 bases from J, leaving 10 bases between. CDR1 is MNHEY and CDR2 is SVGAGI in the germline V gene. The length of the CDR3 is 14 residues. The CDR3 loop reads CASSPSLNNSPLHF. The CDR3 nucleotides are TGTGCCAGCAGTCCCAGCCTGAATAATTCACCCCTCCACTTT.

The genes are TRBV19 and TRBJ2-7, with TRBD1 matching over 10 bases. The ends lost 10 bases at V and 2 bases at J; junction bases unmatched: 11. The CDR3 sequence is 15 residues long. Per the germline V gene, CDR1 is LNHDA and CDR2 is SQIVND (reference sequence). CDR3 sequence reads: CATRGQGPSPYEQYF. CDR3 sequence (DNA): TGTGCCACAAGGGGACAGGGGCCCAGCCCCTACGAGCAGTACTTC.

On this clone: The sample contains more than one DNA sequence encoding this CDR3. V and J are TRBV6-5 and TRBJ1-4, with D maybe TRBD1 (5 bases). CDR3 size: 14 residues. CDR1 is MNHEY and CDR2 is SVGAGI in the germline V gene. V lost 3 bases and J 3 bases, leaving 8 bases between the germline ends. The CDR3 here is CASSYQGSNEKLFF. CDR3 bases: TGTGCCAGCAGTTATCAGGGCTCTAATGAAAAACTGTTTTTT.

The V gene is TRBV5-6, the J gene TRBJ2-2; D not certain. Germline loops: CDR1 SGHDT, CDR2 YYEEEE. Between the trimmed V and J ends, which lost 4 bases and 5 bases, there was a span of 18 bases. The CDR3 covers 16 residues. This CDR3 is CASSLQVLVGTGELFF. The DNA for the CDR3 is TGTGCCAGCAGCCTCCAGGTCCTCGTTGGGACCGGGGAGCTGTTTTTT.

The CDR3 reads CASSLGSGVASPLHF. The CDR3 coding sequence is TGTGCCAGCAGCTTAGGTTCTGGGGTAGCTTCACCCCTCCACTTT. The chain uses TRBV7-2 and TRBJ1-6; D is undetermined. The CDR3 contains 15 residues. The V end lost 1 base, the J end lost 9 bases, and 13 bases lay between the germline ends. Germline CDR1 and CDR2: SGHTA and FQGNSA.

The V and J genes are TRBV28 and TRBJ1-1; no definite D call. The CDR3 length is 14 residues. The germline V and J ends were trimmed by 5 bases and 1 base, with 11 bases remaining between them. Per germline, CDR1 MDHEN and CDR2 SYDVKM. CDR3 region: CASSARRTNTEAFF. CDR3 in DNA: TGTGCCAGCAGTGCAAGAAGGACGAACACTGAAGCTTTCTTT.

This rearrangement joins TRBV7-2 to TRBJ2-1, with 12 bases aligning to TRBD2. The CDR3 has 16 amino acids. CDR1 SGHTA and CDR2 FQGNSA come from the germline V gene. V lost 0 bases to trimming and J lost 8 bases; unmatched junction nucleotides: 5. CDR3 nucleotide sequence: TGTGCCAGCAGCTTAGCACTAGCGGGAGGTTACGATGAGCAGTTCTTC. This translates into CASSLALAGGYDEQFF.

This clone was counted between two and nine times. The CDR3 nucleotides are TGCAGCGCTTTGACAGGCCGCGATAATTCACCCCTCCACTTT. Its protein product is CSALTGRDNSPLHF. V and J are TRBV29-1 and TRBJ1-6; tentatively, D is TRBD1 (6 bases). The CDR3 runs to 14 residues. V lost 7 bases and J 5 bases, leaving 15 bases between the germline ends. CDR1 and CDR2 (germline): SQVTM, ANQGSEA.

This clone was counted ten times or more. V is TRBV15 and J is TRBJ1-6, with D perhaps TRBD1 (5 bases). The germline V gene encodes CDR1 LNHNV and CDR2 YYDKDF (reference sequence). The CDR3 sequence is 17 residues long. Trimming took 2 bases from V and 7 from J, leaving 18 bases between them. CDR3 sequence reads: CATSRRRSGTVNSPLHF. The CDR3 DNA reads as TGTGCCACCAGCAGACGGAGGTCAGGGACGGTCAATTCACCCCTCCACTTT.

The gene calls are TRBV4-2 and TRBJ2-1; 7 positions agree with TRBD2. There are 17 residues in the CDR3. The trim removed 0 bases at V and 4 bases at J, leaving 9 bases unmatched. Germline CDR1 is LGHNA and CDR2 is YNFKEQ. The CDR3 DNA reads as TGTGCCAGCAGCCAAGAGGGGGGTCTAGCGGAATACAATGAGCAGTTCTTC. Protein product: CASSQEGGLAEYNEQFF.

A remark on this clone: The same CDR3 can be traced to other DNA sequences in this sample. The chain has TRBV18 and TRBJ1-1, with D perhaps matching TRBD1 (5 bases). CDR3 length: 13 residues. Germline CDR1 reads KGHSH; CDR2 reads LQKENI. Trimming cost V 2 bases and J 1 base, with 5 bases left between them. This chain's CDR3 is CASSPGGNTEAFF. The CDR3 region has the DNA TGTGCCAGCTCACCAGGGGGGAACACTGAAGCTTTCTTT.

V usage is TRBV18 and J usage is TRBJ2-7; D is possibly TRBD1 or TRBD2 (5 bases each). Trimming left V 4 bases short and J 7 bases short, with 17 bases between. Germline CDR1 KGHSH, CDR2 LQKENI. The CDR3 runs to 14 residues. CDR3: CASSLRDGLGEQYF. The CDR3 DNA sequence: TGTGCCAGCTCACTTCGGGACGGGCTGGGGGAGCAGTACTTC. Based on the CDR3 plus reference TRBV18 and TRBJ2-7, the full variable domain is NAGVMQNPRHLVRRRGQEARLRCSPMKGHSHVYWYRQLPEEGLKFMVYLQKENIIDESGMPKERFSAEFPKEGPSILRIQQVVRGDSAAYFCASSLRDGLGEQYFGPGTRLTVT.

The V and J genes are TRBV30 and TRBJ2-7; TRBD2 aligns across 10 bases. Germline V gives CDR1 GTSNPN, CDR2 SVGIG (reference sequence). V shed 0 bases, J shed 3 bases, and the junction held 11 bases outside the gene matches. The CDR3 length is 17 residues. This chain's CDR3 is CAWSVLSGRAGLYEQYF. For the CDR3, the DNA is TGTGCCTGGAGTGTACTGAGCGGGAGGGCCGGCCTCTACGAGCAGTACTTC.